Listed here are 18 T cell receptor beta chains from one sample, sequenced in a study of blood T cell repertoires in COVID-19. Assay used: immunoSEQ multiplex PCR; TCRdb lists only in-frame clones, some missing. The profile shows 380,000 or so clones, roughly 77% of them singletons. The sequenced sample was peripheral blood. The receptors come from a human donor with acute or convalescent COVID-19. The donor label of this sample is uncertain.

The chain uses TRBV30 and TRBJ2-2; 7 bases match TRBD2. The CDR3 sequence is 15 residues long. J gave up 5 bases and V 0 bases, and 6 bases lay outside the gene matches. Looked up from germline, CDR1 is GTSNPN and CDR2 is SVGIG (reference sequence). CDR3 DNA: TGTGCCTGGAGTGTCAGCGGGGCGCGGACCGGGGAGCTGTTTTTT. Translating it yields CAWSVSGARTGELFF.

This clone was seen just once. In DNA, the CDR3 is TGTGCCAGCAGTTTCTTTCCTCCGGGACAGGGGGTAGGGAATGAGCAGTTCTTC. Its protein product is CASSFFPPGQGVGNEQFF. The chain employs TRBV7-7 and TRBJ2-1, with TRBD1 matching 11 bases. V lost 6 bases to trimming and J lost 7 bases; unmatched junction nucleotides: 17. Germline loops: CDR1 SSHAT, CDR2 FNYEAQ (reference sequence). CDR3 length: 18 residues.

This CDR3 reads CASSDLTGVETQYF. The CDR3 nucleotides read TGTGCCAGCTCCGATCTGACAGGGGTAGAGACCCAGTACTTC. The chain links TRBV18 to TRBJ2-5; 8 bases agree with TRBD1. The CDR3 loop spans 14 amino acids. Germline V gene sequence: CDR1 KGHSH, CDR2 LQKENI. Losses at the gene ends were 6 bases for V and 4 bases for J; bases not matched to a gene: 7.

V and J are TRBV7-8 and TRBJ2-1; 8 positions agree with TRBD2. Losses at the gene ends were 0 bases for V and 2 bases for J; bases not matched to a gene: 9. CDR1 and CDR2 from the germline V gene are SGHVS and FQNEAQ. The CDR3 is 18 amino acids. CDR3 nucleotide sequence: TGTGCCAGCAGCTTAGCGCCCCGGGGGGGAAAACCCTACAATGAGCAGTTCTTC. It encodes CASSLAPRGGKPYNEQFF. Variable domain in full (rest from reference TRBV7-8 and TRBJ2-1): GAGVSQSPRYKVAKRGQDVALRCDPISGHVSLFWYQQALGQGPEFLTYFQNEAQLDKSGLPSDRFFAERPEGSVSTLKIQRTQQEDSAVYLCASSLAPRGGKPYNEQFFGPGTRLTVL.

This clone was detected only a few times. The gene calls are TRBV18 and TRBJ1-1; D uncertain. Between the trimmed V and J ends, which lost 0 bases and 11 bases, there was a span of 10 bases. Germline V gene data show CDR1 as KGHSH and CDR2 as LQKENI. The CDR3 totals 12 residues. This CDR3 reads CASSPPNSLAFF. For the CDR3, the DNA is TGTGCCAGCTCACCACCTAATAGTTTGGCTTTCTTT. Using reference TRBV18 and TRBJ1-1 for the parts outside the CDR3, the full variable domain is NAGVMQNPRHLVRRRGQEARLRCSPMKGHSHVYWYRQLPEEGLKFMVYLQKENIIDESGMPKERFSAEFPKEGPSILRIQQVVRGDSAAYFCASSPPNSLAFFGQGTRLTVV.

The chain uses TRBV28 and TRBJ1-6; no clear D gene. V gave up 4 bases and J gave up 3 bases, with 10 bases separating them. The CDR3 totals 15 residues. CDR1 is MDHEN and CDR2 is SYDVKM in the germline V gene. CDR3 sequence reads: CASSSGGHYNSPLHF. The CDR3 DNA sequence: TGTGCCAGCAGTTCGGGAGGGCACTATAATTCACCCCTCCACTTT. Full variable domain (outside the CDR3, taken from reference TRBV28 and TRBJ1-6): DVKVTQSSRYLVKRTGEKVFLECVQDMDHENMFWYRQDPGLGLRLIYFSYDVKMKEKGDIPEGYSVSREKKERFSLILESASTNQTSMYLCASSSGGHYNSPLHFGNGTRLTVT.

The gene calls are TRBV4-1 and TRBJ1-5; possible D gene TRBD1, 6 bases. V was trimmed by 3 bases and J by 9 bases, leaving 9 bases between them. The CDR3 runs 12 residues. CDR1 MGHRA and CDR2 YSYEKL come from the germline V gene. CDR3 sequence: CASSHVGGPQHF. Written as DNA, the CDR3 is TGCGCCAGCAGCCATGTAGGGGGGCCCCAGCATTTT.

This rearrangement joins TRBV2 to TRBJ1-6; no firm D call. The CDR3 loop spans 13 amino acids. The V and J ends lost 2 bases and 9 bases respectively, with 8 bases between them. Germline assignment: CDR1 SNHLY and CDR2 FYNNEI. Here the CDR3 DNA reads TGTGCCAGCAGTGAATTGCTACTTTCACCCCTCCACTTT. Translated, it gives CASSELLLSPLHF.

The V call is TRBV10-2, the J call TRBJ1-1, with a tentative D call TRBD1 (5 bases). Germline V gene data show CDR1 as WSHSY and CDR2 as SAAADI. This CDR3 contains 13 residues. V lost 8 bases and J 2 bases, leaving 12 bases between the germline ends. This CDR3 is CASSRTRNTEAFF. In DNA, the CDR3 is TGCGCCAGCTCTAGGACACGTAACACTGAAGCTTTCTTT.

The chain links TRBV18 to TRBJ1-3; TRBD1 aligns across 12 bases. V shed 3 bases, J shed 5 bases, and the junction held 2 bases outside the gene matches. Germline V gene sequence: CDR1 KGHSH, CDR2 LQKENI. The CDR3 consists of 15 residues. The CDR3 reads CASSPGTGGRNTIYF. CDR3 coding DNA: TGTGCCAGCTCACCGGGGACAGGGGGCCGAAACACCATATATTTT.

Regarding this clone: A junction end diverges from the germline sequence, so it may reflect a read error. The V and J genes are TRBV5-4 and TRBJ1-2; tentative D call: TRBD1 (6 bases). The V gene's germline CDR1 is SGHNT and CDR2 YYREEE (reference sequence). This CDR3 comprises 11 residues. The CDR3 is CASSIQGQFSF. Here the CDR3 DNA reads TGTGCCAGCAGCATCCAGGGACAATTCTCCTTC. Full variable domain (missing parts from reference TRBV5-4 and TRBJ1-2): ETGVTQSPTHLIKTRGQQVTLRCSSQSGHNTVSWYQQALGQGPQFIFQYYREEENGRGNFPPRFSGLQFPNYSSELNVNALELDDSALYLCASSIQGQFSFGSGTRLTVV.

V usage is TRBV29-1 and J usage is TRBJ2-1; 9 bases fit TRBD1. The CDR3 is 14 amino acids. Trimming removed 4 bases from V and 15 bases from J; junction bases left unmatched: 16. Germline CDR1 is SQVTM and CDR2 is ANQGSEA. The CDR3 DNA follows: TGCAGCGTTGTCCCGGGACAGGGTGACCTTGGGGCGTTCTTC. Amino acid sequence: CSVVPGQGDLGAFF.

The J gene is TRBJ2-1, the V gene TRBV5-1; D may be TRBD1 (6 bases). Germline V gives CDR1 SGHRS, CDR2 YFSETQ. This CDR3 region has 16 residues. Deletions cut 2 bases from V and 0 bases from J, with 12 bases between. CDR3 amino acids: CASSFRDTSSYNEQFF. The CDR3 DNA sequence: TGCGCCAGCAGCTTCCGGGACACGAGCTCCTACAATGAGCAGTTCTTC.

The CDR3 sequence: CASSRPGTGGGEQYF. In nucleotides, the CDR3 is TGTGCCAGCAGCCGACCCGGGACAGGGGGGGGCGAGCAGTACTTC. J is TRBJ2-7 and V is TRBV28; 11 bases match TRBD1. CDR3 length: 15 amino acids. Per the germline V gene, CDR1 is MDHEN and CDR2 is SYDVKM. Trimming took 6 bases from V and 6 from J; bases not matched to a gene: 10.

The V and J genes are TRBV3-1 (or the pseudogene TRBV3-2) and TRBJ2-3; 10 bases match TRBD2. CDR3 length: 16 residues. Trimming removed 1 base from V and 3 bases from J; junction bases left unmatched: 4. CDR1 and CDR2 (germline): LGHDT, YNNKEL (reference sequence). The chain's CDR3 is CASSQVPAGGTDTQYF. CDR3 nucleotide sequence: TGTGCCAGCAGCCAAGTCCCAGCGGGAGGGACAGATACGCAGTATTTT.

The chain carries TRBV16 and TRBJ1-1; 9 bases match TRBD1. The CDR3 totals 17 residues. J gave up 1 base and V 2 bases, and 8 bases lay outside the gene matches. Germline-derived CDR1 and CDR2 are KGHSY and FQNENV. CDR3 DNA sequence: TGTGCCAGCAGCCAAGGTGAGGCGGGACAGGGGAACACTGAAGCTTTCTTT. Translated: CASSQGEAGQGNTEAFF.

V is TRBV5-1 and J is TRBJ2-5, with 7 bases fitting TRBD1. This CDR3 region has 15 residues. V was clipped by 0 bases and J by 5 bases; unmatched bases: 7. Germline V gene sequence: CDR1 SGHRS, CDR2 YFSETQ. The CDR3: CASSLATGRKETQYF. The DNA of the CDR3 is TGCGCCAGCAGCTTGGCGACAGGGCGGAAGGAGACCCAGTACTTC.

CDR3 protein: CASSLEGPSGNTIYF. The CDR3 nucleotides read TGCGCCAGCAGCTTGGAGGGGCCCTCTGGAAACACCATATATTTT. The chain joins TRBV5-1 to TRBJ1-3, with D perhaps matching TRBD1 (5 bases). The ends were cut back, 0 bases at V and 0 bases at J, with 7 bases in the middle. The CDR3 is made up of 15 amino acids. Germline V gene sequence: CDR1 SGHRS, CDR2 YFSETQ.